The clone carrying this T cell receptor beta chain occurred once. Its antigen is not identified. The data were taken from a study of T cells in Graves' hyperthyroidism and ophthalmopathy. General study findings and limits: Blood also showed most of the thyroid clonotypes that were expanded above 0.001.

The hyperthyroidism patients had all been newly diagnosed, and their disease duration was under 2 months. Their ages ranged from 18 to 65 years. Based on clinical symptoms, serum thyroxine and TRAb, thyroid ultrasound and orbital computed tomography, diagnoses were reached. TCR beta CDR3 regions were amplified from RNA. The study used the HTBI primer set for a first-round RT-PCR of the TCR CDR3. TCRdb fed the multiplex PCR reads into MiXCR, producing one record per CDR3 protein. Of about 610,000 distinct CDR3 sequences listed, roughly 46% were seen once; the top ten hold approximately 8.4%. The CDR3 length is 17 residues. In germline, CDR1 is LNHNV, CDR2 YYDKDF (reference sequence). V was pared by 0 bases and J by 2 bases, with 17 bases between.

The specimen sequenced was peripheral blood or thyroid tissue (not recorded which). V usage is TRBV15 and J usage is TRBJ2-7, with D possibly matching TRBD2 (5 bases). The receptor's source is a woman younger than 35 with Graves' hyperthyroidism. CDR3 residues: CATSREWSLRAAYEQYF. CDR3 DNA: TGTGCCACCAGCAGAGAGTGGTCGTTGCGGGCTGCCTACGAGCAGTACTTC.